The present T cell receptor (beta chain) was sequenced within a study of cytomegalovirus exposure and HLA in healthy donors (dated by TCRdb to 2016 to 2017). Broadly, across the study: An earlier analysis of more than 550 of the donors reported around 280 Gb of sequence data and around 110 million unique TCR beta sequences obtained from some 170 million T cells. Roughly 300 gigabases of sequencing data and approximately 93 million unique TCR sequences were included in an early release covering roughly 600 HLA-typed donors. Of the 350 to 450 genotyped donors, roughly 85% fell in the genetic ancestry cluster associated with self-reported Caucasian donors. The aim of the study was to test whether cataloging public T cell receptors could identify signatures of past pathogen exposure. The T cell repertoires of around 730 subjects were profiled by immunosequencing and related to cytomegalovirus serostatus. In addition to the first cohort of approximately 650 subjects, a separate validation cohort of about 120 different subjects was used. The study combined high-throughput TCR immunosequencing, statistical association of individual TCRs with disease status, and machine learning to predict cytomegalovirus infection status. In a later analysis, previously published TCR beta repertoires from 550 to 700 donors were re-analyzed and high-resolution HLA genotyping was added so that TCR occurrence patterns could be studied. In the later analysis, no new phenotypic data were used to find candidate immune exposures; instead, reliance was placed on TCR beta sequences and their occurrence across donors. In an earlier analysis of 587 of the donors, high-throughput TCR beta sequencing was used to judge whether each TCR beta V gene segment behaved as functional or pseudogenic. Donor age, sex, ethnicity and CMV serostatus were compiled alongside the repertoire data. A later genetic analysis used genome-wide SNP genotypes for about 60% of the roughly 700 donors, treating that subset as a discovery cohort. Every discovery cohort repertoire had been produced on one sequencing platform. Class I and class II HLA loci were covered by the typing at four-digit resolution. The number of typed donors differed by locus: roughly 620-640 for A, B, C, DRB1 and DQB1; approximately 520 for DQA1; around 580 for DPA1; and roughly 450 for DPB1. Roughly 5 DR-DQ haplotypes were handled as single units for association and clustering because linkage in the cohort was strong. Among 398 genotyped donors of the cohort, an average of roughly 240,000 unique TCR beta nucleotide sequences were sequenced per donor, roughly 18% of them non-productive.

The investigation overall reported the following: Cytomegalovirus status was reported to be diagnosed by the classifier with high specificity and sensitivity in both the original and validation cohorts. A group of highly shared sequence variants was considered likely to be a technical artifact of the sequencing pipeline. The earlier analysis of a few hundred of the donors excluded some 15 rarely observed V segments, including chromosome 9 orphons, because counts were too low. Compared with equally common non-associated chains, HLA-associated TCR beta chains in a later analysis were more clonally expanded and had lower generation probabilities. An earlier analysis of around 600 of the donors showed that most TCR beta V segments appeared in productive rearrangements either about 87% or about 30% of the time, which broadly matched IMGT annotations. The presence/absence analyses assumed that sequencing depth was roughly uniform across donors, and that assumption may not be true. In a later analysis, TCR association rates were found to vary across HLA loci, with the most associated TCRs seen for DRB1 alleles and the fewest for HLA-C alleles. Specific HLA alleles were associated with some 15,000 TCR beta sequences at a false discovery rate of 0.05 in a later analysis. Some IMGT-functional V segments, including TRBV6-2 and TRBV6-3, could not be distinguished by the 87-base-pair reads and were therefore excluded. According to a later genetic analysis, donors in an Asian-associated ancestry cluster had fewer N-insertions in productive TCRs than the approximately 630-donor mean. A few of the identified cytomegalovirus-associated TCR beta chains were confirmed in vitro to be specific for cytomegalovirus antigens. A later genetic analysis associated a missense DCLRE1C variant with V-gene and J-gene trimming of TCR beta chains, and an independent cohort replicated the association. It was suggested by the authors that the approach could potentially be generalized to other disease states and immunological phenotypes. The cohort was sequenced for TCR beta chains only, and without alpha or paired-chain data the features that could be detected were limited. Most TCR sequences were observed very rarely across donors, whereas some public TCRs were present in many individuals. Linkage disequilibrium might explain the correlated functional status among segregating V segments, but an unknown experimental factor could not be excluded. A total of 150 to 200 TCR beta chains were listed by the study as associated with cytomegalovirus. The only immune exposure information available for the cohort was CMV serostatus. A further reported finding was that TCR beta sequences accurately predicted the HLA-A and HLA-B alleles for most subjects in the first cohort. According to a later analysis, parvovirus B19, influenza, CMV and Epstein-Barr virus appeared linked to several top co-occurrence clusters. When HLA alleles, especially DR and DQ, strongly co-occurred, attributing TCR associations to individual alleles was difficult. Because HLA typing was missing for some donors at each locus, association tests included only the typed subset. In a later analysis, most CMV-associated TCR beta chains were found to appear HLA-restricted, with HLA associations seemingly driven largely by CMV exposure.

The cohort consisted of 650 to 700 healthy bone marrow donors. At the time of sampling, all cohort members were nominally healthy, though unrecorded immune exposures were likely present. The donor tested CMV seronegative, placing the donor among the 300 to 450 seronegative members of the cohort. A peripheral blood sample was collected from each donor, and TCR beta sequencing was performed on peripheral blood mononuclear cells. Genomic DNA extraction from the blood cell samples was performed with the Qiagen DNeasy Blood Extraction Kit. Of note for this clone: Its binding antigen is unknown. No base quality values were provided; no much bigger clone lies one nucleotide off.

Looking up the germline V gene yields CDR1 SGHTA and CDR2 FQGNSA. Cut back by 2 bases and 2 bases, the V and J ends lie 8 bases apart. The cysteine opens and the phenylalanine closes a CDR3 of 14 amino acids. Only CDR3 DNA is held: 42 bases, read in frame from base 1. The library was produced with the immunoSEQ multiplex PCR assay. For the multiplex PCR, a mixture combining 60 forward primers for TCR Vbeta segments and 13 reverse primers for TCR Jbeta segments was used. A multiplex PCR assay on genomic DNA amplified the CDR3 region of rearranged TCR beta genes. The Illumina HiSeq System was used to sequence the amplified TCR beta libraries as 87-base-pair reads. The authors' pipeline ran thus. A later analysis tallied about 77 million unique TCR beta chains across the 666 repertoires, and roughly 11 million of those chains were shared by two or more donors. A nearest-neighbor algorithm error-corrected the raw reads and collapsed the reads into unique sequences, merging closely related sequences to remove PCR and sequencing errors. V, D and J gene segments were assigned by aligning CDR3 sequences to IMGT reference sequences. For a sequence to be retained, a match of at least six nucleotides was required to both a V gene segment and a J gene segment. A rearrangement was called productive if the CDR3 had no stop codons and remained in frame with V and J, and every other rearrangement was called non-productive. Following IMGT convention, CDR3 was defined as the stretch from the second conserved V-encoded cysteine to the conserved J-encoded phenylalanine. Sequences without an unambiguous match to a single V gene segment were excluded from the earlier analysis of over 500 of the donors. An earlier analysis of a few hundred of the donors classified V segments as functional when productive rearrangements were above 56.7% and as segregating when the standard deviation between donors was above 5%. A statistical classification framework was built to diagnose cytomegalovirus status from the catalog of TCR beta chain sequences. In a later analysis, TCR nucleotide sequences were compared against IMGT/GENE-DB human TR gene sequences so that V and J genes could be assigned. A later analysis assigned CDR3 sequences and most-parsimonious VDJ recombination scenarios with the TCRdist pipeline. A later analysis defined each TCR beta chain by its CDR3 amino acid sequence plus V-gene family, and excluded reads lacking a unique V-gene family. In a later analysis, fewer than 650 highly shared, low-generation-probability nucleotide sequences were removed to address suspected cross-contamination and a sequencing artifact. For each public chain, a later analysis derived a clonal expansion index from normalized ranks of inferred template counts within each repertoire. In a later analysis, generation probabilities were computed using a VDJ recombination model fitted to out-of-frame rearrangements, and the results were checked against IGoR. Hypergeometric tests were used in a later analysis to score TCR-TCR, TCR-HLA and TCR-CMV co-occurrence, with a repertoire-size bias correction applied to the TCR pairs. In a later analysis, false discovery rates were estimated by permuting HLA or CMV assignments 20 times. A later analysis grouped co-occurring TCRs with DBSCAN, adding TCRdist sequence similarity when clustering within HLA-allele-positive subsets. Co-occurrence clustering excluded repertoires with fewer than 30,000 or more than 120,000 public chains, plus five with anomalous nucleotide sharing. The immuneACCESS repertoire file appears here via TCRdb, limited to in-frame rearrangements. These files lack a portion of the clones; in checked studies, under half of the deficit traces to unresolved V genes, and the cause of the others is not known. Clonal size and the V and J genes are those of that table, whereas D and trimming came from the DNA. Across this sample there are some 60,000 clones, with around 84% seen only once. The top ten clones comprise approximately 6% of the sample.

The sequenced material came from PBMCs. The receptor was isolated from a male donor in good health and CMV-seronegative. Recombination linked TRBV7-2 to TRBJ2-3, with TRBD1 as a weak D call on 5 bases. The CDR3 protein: CASSLNRLTDTQYF. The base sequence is TGTGCCAGCAGCTTAAACAGGCTCACAGATACGCAGTATTTT.